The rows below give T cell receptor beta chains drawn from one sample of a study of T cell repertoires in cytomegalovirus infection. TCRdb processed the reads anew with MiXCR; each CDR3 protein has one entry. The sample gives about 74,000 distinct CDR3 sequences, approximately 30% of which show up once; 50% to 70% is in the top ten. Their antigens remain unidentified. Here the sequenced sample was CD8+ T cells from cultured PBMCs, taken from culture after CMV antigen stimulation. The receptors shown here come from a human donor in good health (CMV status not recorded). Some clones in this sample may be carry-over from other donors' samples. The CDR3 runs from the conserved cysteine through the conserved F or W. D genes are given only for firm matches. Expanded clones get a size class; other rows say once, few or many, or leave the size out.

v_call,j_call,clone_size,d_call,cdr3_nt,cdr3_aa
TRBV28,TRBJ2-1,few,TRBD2,TGTGCCAGCAGGACTAGCGGGGGGGCGTACAATGAGCAGTTCTTC,CASRTSGGAYNEQFF
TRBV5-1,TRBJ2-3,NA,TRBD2,TGCGCCAGCAGCTTGCCAGCGGGGGCTAGCACAGATACGCAGTATTTT,CASSLPAGASTDTQYF
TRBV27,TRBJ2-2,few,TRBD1,TGTGCCAGCAGTACACTACAGGGGGATAGATCTTTTCGGGACACCGGGGAGCTGTTTTTT,CASSTLQGDRSFRDTGELFF
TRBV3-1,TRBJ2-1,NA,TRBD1,TGTGCCAGCAGCCAAACCGGACAGGGGGGTAACAATGAGCAGTTCTTC,CASSQTGQGGNNEQFF
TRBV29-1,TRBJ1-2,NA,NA,TGCAGCGCCATGACAGCCTATGGCTACACCTTC,CSAMTAYGYTF
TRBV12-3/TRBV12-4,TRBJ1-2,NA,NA,TGTGCCAGCAGTTTAGGGGGGACCTTAGCTAACTATGGCTACACCTTC,CASSLGGTLANYGYTF
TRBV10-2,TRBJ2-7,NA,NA,TGCGCCAGCGGAGGGCGACTGGAGACCTACGAGCAGTACTTC,CASGGRLETYEQYF
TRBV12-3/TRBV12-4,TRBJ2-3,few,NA,TGTGCCAGCAGTGGCTGGGGTTCAGGCACAGATACGCAGTATTTT,CASSGWGSGTDTQYF
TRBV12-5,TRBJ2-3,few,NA,TGTGCTAGTGGTTTGGTATCGGGGGGCCTAGCCCCCACGCAGTATTTT,CASGLVSGGLAPTQYF
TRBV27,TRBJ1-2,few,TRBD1,TGTGCCAGCAGTCCCCTCACCGGGACAGGGGGTTATGGCTACACCTTC,CASSPLTGTGGYGYTF
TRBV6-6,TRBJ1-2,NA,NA,TGTGCCAGCAGTTACTCGAGGCAGGGGGGCTACACCTTC,CASSYSRQGGYTF
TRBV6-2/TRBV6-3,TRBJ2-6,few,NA,TGTGCCAGCAGTCAAATAGGGGCAGGGGCCAACGTCCTGACTTTC,CASSQIGAGANVLTF
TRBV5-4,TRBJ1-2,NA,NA,TGTGCCAGCATCCCGGGGGGTGAAGCTAACTATGGCTACACCTTC,CASIPGGEANYGYTF
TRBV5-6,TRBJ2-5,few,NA,TGTGCCAGCAGCTTTTCGGGCGCGGAGACCCAGTACTTC,CASSFSGAETQYF
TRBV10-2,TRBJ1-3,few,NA,TGCGCCAGCAGTGACTTTTGGATCTCTGGAAACACCATATATTTT,CASSDFWISGNTIYF
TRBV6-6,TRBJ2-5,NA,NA,TGTGCCAGCAGTTCCCTTTATGCCCCGGAGACCCAGTACTTC,CASSSLYAPETQYF
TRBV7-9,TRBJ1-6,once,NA,TGTGCCAGCAGCTTAGGGGAGCCCAATTCACCCCTCCACTTT,CASSLGEPNSPLHF
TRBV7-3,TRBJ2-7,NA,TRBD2,TGTGCCAGCAGCCCCGGACTAGCGGGCGGCGAGCAGTACTTC,CASSPGLAGGEQYF
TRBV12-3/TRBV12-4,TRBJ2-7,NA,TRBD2,TGTGCCAGCAGTTCTACTAGCGGGAAAGGAGCGTACGAGCAGTACTTC,CASSSTSGKGAYEQYF
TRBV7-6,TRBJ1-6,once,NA,TGTGCCAGCAGCCTAGGAGGTGGGAGCTCCTATAATTCACCCCTCCACTTT,CASSLGGGSSYNSPLHF
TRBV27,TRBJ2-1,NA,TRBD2,TGTGCCAGCAGTTTATCCCCCCCTAGCGGGGGGGTTCACAATGAGCAGTTCTTC,CASSLSPPSGGVHNEQFF
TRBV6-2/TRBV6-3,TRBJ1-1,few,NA,TGTGCCAGCAGCTACGGACCATGGTCGACTGAAGCTTTCTTT,CASSYGPWSTEAFF
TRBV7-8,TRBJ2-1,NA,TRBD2,TGTGCCAGCAGCTTACCCTGGGACTATTACAATGAGCAGTTCTTC,CASSLPWDYYNEQFF
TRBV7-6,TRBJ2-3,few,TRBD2,TGTGCCAGCAGCTTTCAAGCGGGGGGCACAGATACGCAGTATTTT,CASSFQAGGTDTQYF
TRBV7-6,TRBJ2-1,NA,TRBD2,TGTGCCAGCAGCATCTCTAGCGGGGTCTCCTACAATGAGCAGTTCTTC,CASSISSGVSYNEQFF
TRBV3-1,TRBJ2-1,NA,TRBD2,TGTGCCAGCAGCCGAGCTAGCGGGGGATCCCACAATGAGCAGTTCTTC,CASSRASGGSHNEQFF
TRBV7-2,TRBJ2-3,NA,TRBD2,TGTGCCAGCAGCTTAGGGGGGGGAGCAGATACGCAGTATTTT,CASSLGGGADTQYF
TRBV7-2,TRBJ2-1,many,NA,TGTGCCAGCAGCTTGGGCCGAGGGAACTCCTACAATGAGCAGTTCTTC,CASSLGRGNSYNEQFF
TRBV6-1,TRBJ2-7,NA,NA,TGTGCCAGCAGTGAAGCGCCGGCAGGGGATTCCTACGAGCAGTACTTC,CASSEAPAGDSYEQYF
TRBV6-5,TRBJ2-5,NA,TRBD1,TGTGCCAGCAGTCCCCCGACAGGGGGGGTTGAGACCCAGTACTTC,CASSPPTGGVETQYF
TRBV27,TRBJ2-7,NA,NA,TGTGCCAGCAGTTTAGCAGTGGCCTACGAGCAGTACTTC,CASSLAVAYEQYF